A selection of T cell receptor beta chains follows, all from one sample in a study of blood T cell repertoires in COVID-19. Here immunoSEQ multiplex PCR was the method, and the copy in TCRdb shows in-frame clones only, minus some. The table includes about 95,000 clones, over 70% detected once. Sequencing was done on a sample of peripheral blood. The receptors originated from an older man with active or convalescent COVID-19. Each CDR3 is given with its conserved first and last residue. Each record gives: J gene, D gene, clone size, CDR3 length, V gene, CDR3 protein, CDR3 DNA. The D gene is left open where the match is weak. Not every row has a clone size; where given, it reads once, few, many or a size class.

>TRBJ2-7|NA|NA|14|TRBV19
CASSISGYGYEQYF
TGTGCCAGTAGTATTTCAGGGTATGGCTACGAGCAGTACTTC
>TRBJ1-2|NA|NA|15|TRBV5-4
CASSLAGVQGGGYTF
TGTGCCAGCAGCTTGGCCGGAGTACAGGGTGGTGGCTACACCTTC
>TRBJ1-1|NA|NA|13|TRBV12-3/TRBV12-4
CATVRGTNTEAFF
TGTGCCACCGTCAGGGGTACGAACACTGAAGCTTTCTTT
>TRBJ1-6|NA|NA|15|TRBV19
CASSIDFAGRSPLHF
TGTGCCAGTAGTATAGATTTTGCAGGGCGGTCACCCCTCCACTTT
>TRBJ2-6|TRBD2|NA|15|TRBV7-2
CATRRGVSGANVLTF
TGTGCCACCCGCCGGGGGGTCTCTGGGGCCAACGTCCTGACTTTC
>TRBJ1-1|TRBD1|once|17|TRBV19
CASTRIGGPVTNTEAFF
TGTGCCAGTACCAGAATAGGGGGCCCCGTGACGAACACTGAAGCTTTCTTT
>TRBJ2-3|TRBD2|NA|15|TRBV7-2
CASSSSGSSTDTQYF
TGTGCCAGCAGCTCTAGCGGATCTAGCACAGATACGCAGTATTTT
>TRBJ1-1|NA|NA|15|TRBV30
CAWSVRFGTGAEAFF
TGTGCCTGGAGTGTTCGTTTTGGTACGGGGGCTGAAGCTTTCTTT
>TRBJ2-3|NA|NA|15|TRBV19
CASSIWTVSTDTQYF
TGTGCCAGTAGTATCTGGACAGTTAGCACAGATACGCAGTATTTT
>TRBJ1-3|TRBD1|NA|17|TRBV7-8
CASSLPGTGSSGNTIYF
TGTGCCAGCAGCTTACCCGGGACAGGCTCCTCTGGAAACACCATATATTTT
>TRBJ2-2|TRBD1|NA|14|TRBV7-9
CASSYRQGTGELFF
TGTGCCAGCAGCTACCGACAGGGGACCGGGGAGCTGTTTTTT
>TRBJ2-1|TRBD2|NA|16|TRBV9
CASSVAAGATYNEQFF
TGTGCCAGCAGCGTAGCAGCGGGGGCCACCTACAATGAGCAGTTCTTC
>TRBJ1-6|NA|NA|12|TRBV5-4
CASTSGGAPLHF
TGTGCCAGCACCTCTGGGGGGGCACCCCTCCACTTT
>TRBJ2-5|TRBD1|NA|18|TRBV7-9
CASSLGQGGGKGQETQYF
TGTGCCAGCAGCTTGGGACAGGGGGGAGGAAAGGGCCAAGAGACCCAGTACTTC
>TRBJ1-2|TRBD1|NA|16|TRBV9
CASSVTPDRVDYGYTF
TGTGCCAGCAGCGTAACTCCGGACAGGGTGGACTATGGCTACACCTTC
>TRBJ2-1|NA|NA|12|TRBV5-4
CASSFLFNEQFF
TGTGCCAGCAGCTTCCTGTTCAATGAGCAGTTCTTC
>TRBJ2-7|NA|NA|15|TRBV3-1/TRBV3-2
CASSRAGNPDYEQYF
TGTGCCAGCAGCCGCGCGGGGAACCCCGACTACGAGCAGTACTTC
>TRBJ2-7|NA|NA|15|TRBV7-2
CASSLVVGSSYEQYF
TGTGCCAGCAGCTTAGTAGTAGGGAGCTCCTACGAGCAGTACTTC
>TRBJ2-2|NA|NA|15|TRBV4-1
CASSLSGFLAGELFF
TGCGCCAGCAGCCTTAGCGGCTTTCTGGCCGGGGAGCTGTTTTTT
>TRBJ2-1|TRBD1|NA|14|TRBV18
CASSGAQGNTEQFF
TGTGCCAGCTCCGGGGCACAGGGGAACACTGAGCAGTTCTTC
>TRBJ1-1|TRBD1|once|14|TRBV7-9
CASSPRTGPYGAFF
TGTGCCAGCAGCCCCCGGACAGGGCCATATGGGGCTTTCTTT
>TRBJ2-2|TRBD2|NA|14|TRBV9
CASSVSGGPGELFF
TGTGCCAGCAGCGTTAGCGGGGGCCCCGGGGAGCTGTTTTTT
>TRBJ2-1|NA|NA|18|TRBV3-1/TRBV3-2
CASSQDGGGGLRYNEQFF
TGTGCCAGCAGCCAAGATGGAGGGGGAGGGCTGAGGTACAATGAGCAGTTCTTC
>TRBJ2-3|NA|NA|15|TRBV6-4
CASSDSHPSTDTQYF
TGTGCCAGCAGTGACAGCCACCCGAGCACAGATACGCAGTATTTT
>TRBJ2-5|NA|NA|15|TRBV7-2
CASSLVTGNQETQYF
TGTGCCAGCAGCTTAGTTACAGGGAACCAAGAGACCCAGTACTTC
>TRBJ2-2|NA|few|14|TRBV6-4
CASSDGQEVGELFF
TGTGCCAGCAGTGACGGCCAGGAGGTCGGGGAGCTGTTTTTT
>TRBJ1-5|NA|NA|14|TRBV28
CASSPTGNNQPQHF
TGTGCCAGCAGTCCGACAGGCAACAATCAGCCCCAGCATTTT
>TRBJ1-3|NA|NA|14|TRBV19
CASSIQFGGNTIYF
TGTGCCAGTAGTATACAGTTTGGTGGAAACACCATATATTTT
>TRBJ1-2|NA|NA|14|TRBV7-2
CASSPRLGVYGYTF
TGTGCCAGCAGCCCCCGACTAGGGGTCTATGGCTACACCTTC
>TRBJ2-5|TRBD2|NA|16|TRBV4-3
CASSPSPSGGVETQYF
TGCGCCAGCAGCCCGTCCCCTTCGGGGGGGGTAGAGACCCAGTACTTC
>TRBJ1-2|NA|NA|13|TRBV27
CASSFRQGHGYTF
TGTGCCAGCAGTTTTAGGCAGGGGCATGGCTACACCTTC
>TRBJ1-6|NA|NA|15|TRBV10-3
CAISEKADRNSPLHF
TGTGCCATCAGTGAGAAGGCGGACAGAAATTCACCCCTCCACTTT
>TRBJ1-1|NA|NA|13|TRBV9
CASGEGANTEAFF
TGTGCCAGTGGGGAGGGCGCGAACACTGAAGCTTTCTTT
>TRBJ2-3|NA|NA|14|TRBV2
CASKGQLATDTQYF
TGTGCCAGCAAGGGGCAGCTTGCCACAGATACGCAGTATTTT
>TRBJ1-2|NA|NA|15|TRBV7-6
CASSPGGPERGGYTF
TGTGCCAGCAGCCCCGGCGGTCCGGAACGTGGTGGCTACACCTTC
>TRBJ2-7|NA|NA|16|TRBV5-1
CASSLGRDITLYEQYF
TGCGCCAGCAGCTTGGGTAGGGACATAACCCTCTACGAGCAGTACTTC
>TRBJ2-3|NA|once|15|TRBV18
CASSPALAAKDTQYF
TGTGCCAGCTCACCTGCTTTAGCGGCCAAAGATACGCAGTATTTT
>TRBJ1-2|TRBD1|few|15|TRBV7-9
CASSFGTVDIYGYTF
TGTGCCAGCAGCTTCGGGACAGTTGATATCTATGGCTACACCTTC
>TRBJ2-3|TRBD2|NA|15|TRBV7-3
CASSLRGSGGDTQYF
TGTGCCAGCAGCTTAAGGGGTAGCGGGGGTGATACGCAGTATTTT
>TRBJ2-2|NA|few|14|TRBV6-1
CASSDLDPTGELFF
TGTGCCAGCAGTGATCTAGATCCTACCGGGGAGCTGTTTTTT
>TRBJ2-5|TRBD2|NA|15|TRBV11-2
CASSLLAGGQETQYF
TGTGCCAGCAGCTTACTAGCGGGGGGACAAGAGACCCAGTACTTC
>TRBJ2-5|TRBD1|NA|16|TRBV10-2
CASSDNRAGGRETQYF
TGCGCCAGCAGTGATAATCGGGCAGGGGGTCGAGAGACCCAGTACTTC
>TRBJ2-1|NA|once|11|TRBV5-8
CASSLGLEQFF
TGTGCCAGCAGCTTGGGACTAGAGCAGTTCTTC
>TRBJ1-5|NA|NA|15|TRBV6-5
CASSSGGTPLQPQHF
TGTGCCAGCAGTTCCGGTGGGACTCCCCTTCAGCCCCAGCATTTT
>TRBJ2-5|TRBD2|NA|15|TRBV19
CASSTTSGGGETQYF
TGTGCCAGTAGTACGACTAGCGGGGGCGGGGAGACCCAGTACTTC
>TRBJ2-1|TRBD1|NA|15|TRBV2
CATSLGQGAHNEQFF
TGTGCCACCTCCCTGGGGCAGGGGGCTCACAATGAGCAGTTCTTC